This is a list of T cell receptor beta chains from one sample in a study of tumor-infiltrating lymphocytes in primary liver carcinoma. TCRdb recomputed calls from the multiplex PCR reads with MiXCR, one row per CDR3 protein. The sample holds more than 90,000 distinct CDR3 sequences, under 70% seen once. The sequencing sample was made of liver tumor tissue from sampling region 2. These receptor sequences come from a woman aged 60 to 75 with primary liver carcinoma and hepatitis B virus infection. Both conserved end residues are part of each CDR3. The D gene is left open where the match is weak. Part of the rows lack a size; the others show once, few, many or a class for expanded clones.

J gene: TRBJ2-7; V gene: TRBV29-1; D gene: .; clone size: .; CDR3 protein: CSATWTVSSYEQYF; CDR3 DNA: TGCAGCGCAACCTGGACAGTGAGCTCCTACGAGCAGTACTTC
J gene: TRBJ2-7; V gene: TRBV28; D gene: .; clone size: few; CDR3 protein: CASSLPPRYEQYF; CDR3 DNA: TGTGCCAGCAGTTTACCTCCCCGGTACGAGCAGTACTTC
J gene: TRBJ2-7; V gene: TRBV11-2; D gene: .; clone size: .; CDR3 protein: CASSRAGIAVYEQYF; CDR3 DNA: TGTGCCAGCAGTCGTGCCGGAATAGCGGTTTACGAGCAGTACTTC
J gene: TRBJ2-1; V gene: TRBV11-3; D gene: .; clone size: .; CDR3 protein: CASSLDFFFRGSSYDEQFF; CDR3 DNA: TGTGCCAGCAGCTTAGATTTTTTTTTCAGGGGCAGCTCCTACGATGAGCAGTTCTTC
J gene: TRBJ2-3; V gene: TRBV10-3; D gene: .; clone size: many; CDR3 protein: CAISESRTRGGTDTQYF; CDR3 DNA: TGTGCCATCAGTGAGTCCCGAACCCGGGGTGGCACAGATACGCAGTATTTT
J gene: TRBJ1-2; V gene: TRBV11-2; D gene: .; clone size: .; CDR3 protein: CASSLDPIRSLRYGYIF; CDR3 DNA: TGTGCCAGCAGCTTAGATCCGATCAGGTCGTTGCGCTATGGCTACATCTTC
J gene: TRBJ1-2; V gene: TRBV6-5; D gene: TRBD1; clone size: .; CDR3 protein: CASESRQGRRSNYGYTF; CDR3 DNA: TGTGCCTCCGAATCCCGACAGGGGAGAAGGTCTAACTATGGCTACACCTTC
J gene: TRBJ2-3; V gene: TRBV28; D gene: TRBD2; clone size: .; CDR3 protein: CASRSSGYSGGFRDTQYF; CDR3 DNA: TGTGCCAGCAGAAGCAGCGGCTATAGCGGGGGATTCAGAGATACGCAGTATTTT
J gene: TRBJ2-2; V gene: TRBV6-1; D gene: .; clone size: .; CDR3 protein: CASSASNTRELFF; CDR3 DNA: TGTGCCAGCAGTGCCTCGAACACCAGGGAGTTGTTTTTT
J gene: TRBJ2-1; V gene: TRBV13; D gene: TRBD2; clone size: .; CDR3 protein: CASSLRDYNNEKFF; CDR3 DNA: TGTGCCAGCAGCCTCCGGGACTACAACAATGAGAAGTTCTTC
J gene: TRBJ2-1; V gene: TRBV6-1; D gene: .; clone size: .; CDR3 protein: CVSSDYIGLPQFF; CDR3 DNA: TGTGTCAGCAGCGATTACATCGGCTTGCCACAGTTCTTC
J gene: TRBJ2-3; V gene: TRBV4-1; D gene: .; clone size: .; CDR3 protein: CANSFRGDTQYF; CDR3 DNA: TGCGCCAACAGCTTCCGAGGAGATACGCAGTATTTT
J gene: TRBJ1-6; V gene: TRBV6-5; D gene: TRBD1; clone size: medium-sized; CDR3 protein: CASSLTGTGNSPLHF; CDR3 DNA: TGTGCCAGCAGTCTTACCGGGACAGGGAATTCACCCCTCCACTTT
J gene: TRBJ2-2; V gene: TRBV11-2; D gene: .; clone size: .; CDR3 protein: CANSPTQGPTWELSF; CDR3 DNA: TGTGCCAACAGCCCTACGCAAGGACCGACCTGGGAGCTGTCTTTT
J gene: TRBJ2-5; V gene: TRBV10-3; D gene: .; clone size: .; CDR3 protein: CAIIDPRPGGGETQYF; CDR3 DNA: TGTGCCATCATTGACCCTCGACCGGGTGGGGGGGAGACCCAGTACTTC
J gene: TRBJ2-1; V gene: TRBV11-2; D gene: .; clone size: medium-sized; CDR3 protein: CASSFGRSSNEQFF; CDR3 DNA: TGTGCCAGCAGCTTTGGGCGTAGCTCCAATGAGCAGTTCTTC
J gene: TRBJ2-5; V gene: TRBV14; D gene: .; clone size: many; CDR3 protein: CASSQDPLPHQETQYF; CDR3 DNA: TGTGCCAGCAGCCAAGATCCCCTCCCCCACCAAGAGACCCAGTACTTC
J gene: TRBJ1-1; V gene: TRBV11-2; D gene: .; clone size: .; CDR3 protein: CVSRFRVMDTEAFF; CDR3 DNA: TGTGTCAGCAGGTTCAGGGTTATGGACACTGAAGCTTTCTTT
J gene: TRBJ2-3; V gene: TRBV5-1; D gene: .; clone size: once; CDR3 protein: CASSSSGGEDTLYF; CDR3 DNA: TGCGCCAGCAGCTCGAGCGGAGGGGAGGATACGCTGTATTTT
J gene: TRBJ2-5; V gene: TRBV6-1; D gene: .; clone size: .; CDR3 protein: CASRVVLEETQYF; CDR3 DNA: TGTGCCAGCCGAGTTGTACTAGAGGAGACCCAGTACTTC
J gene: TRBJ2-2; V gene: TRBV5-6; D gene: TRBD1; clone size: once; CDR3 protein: CASSLPRQGAGELFF; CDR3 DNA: TGTGCCAGCAGCTTGCCGAGACAGGGGGCCGGGGAACTGTTTTTT
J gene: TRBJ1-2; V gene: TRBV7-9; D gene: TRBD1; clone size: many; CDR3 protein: CASSLTGTGGRDGYTF; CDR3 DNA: TGTGCCAGCAGCTTAACCGGGACAGGGGGAAGGGATGGCTACACCTTC
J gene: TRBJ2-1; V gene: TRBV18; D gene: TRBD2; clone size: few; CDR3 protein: CASSLTRTSGVNNEQFF; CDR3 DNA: TGTGCCAGCTCACTAACCAGGACTAGCGGGGTTAACAATGAGCAGTTCTTC
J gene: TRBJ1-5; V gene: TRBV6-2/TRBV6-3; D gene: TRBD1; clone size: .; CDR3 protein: CATQQVQGPAPGNQPQHF; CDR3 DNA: TGTGCCACTCAACAGGTACAGGGGCCGGCCCCTGGCAATCAGCCCCAGCATTTT
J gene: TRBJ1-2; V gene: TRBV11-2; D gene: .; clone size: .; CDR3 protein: CAHSPQRGDRGHTF; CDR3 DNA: TGTGCCCACAGCCCTCAAAGGGGAGATAGGGGCCACACCTTC
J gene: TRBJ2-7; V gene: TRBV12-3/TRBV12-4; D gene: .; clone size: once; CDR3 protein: CASSLASEQCF; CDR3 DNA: TGTGCCAGCAGTTTAGCGAGCGAGCAGTGCTTC
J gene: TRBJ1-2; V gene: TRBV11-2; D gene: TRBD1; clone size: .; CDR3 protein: CTSSLVGQGGYTF; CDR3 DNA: TGTACCAGCAGCCTAGTAGGACAGGGTGGCTACACCTTC
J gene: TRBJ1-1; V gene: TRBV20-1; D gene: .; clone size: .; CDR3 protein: CSARDLGRTEAFF; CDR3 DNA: TGCAGTGCTAGAGATCTTGGGCGCACTGAAGCTTTCTTT
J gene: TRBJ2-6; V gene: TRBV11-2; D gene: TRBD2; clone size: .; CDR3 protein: CASSLFPGSLGGTNLLAF; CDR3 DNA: TGTGCCAGCAGCTTATTCCCAGGGTCCCTGGGGGGGACCAACCTCCTGGCTTTC
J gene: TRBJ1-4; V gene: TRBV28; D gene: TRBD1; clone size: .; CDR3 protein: CASRTAGQGDEKLFF; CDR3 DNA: TGTGCCAGCAGAACCGCCGGACAGGGCGATGAAAAACTGTTTTTT
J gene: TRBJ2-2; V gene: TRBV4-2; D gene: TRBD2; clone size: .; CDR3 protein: CASCQATSGNTGELFF; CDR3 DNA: TGTGCCAGCTGCCAAGCGACTAGCGGTAACACCGGGGAGTTGTTTTTT
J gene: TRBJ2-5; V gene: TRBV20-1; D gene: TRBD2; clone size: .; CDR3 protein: CSAWGGTSRETQYF; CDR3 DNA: TGCAGTGCTTGGGGGGGGACTAGCCGGGAGACCCAGTACTTC
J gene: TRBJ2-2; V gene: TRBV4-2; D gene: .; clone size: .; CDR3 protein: CANSQDLDIGELFF; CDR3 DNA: TGTGCCAACAGCCAAGATCTGGACATCGGGGAGCTGTTTTTT
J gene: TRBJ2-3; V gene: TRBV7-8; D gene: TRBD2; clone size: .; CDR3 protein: CASSIGLVGGISSDTQYF; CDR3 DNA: TGTGCCAGCAGCATAGGACTAGTGGGAGGGATATCCTCAGATACGCAGTATTTT
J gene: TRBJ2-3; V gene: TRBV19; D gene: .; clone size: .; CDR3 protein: CASTPRLVWEPQYF; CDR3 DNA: TGTGCCAGTACCCCCCGGCTAGTCTGGGAGCCCCAGTATTTT
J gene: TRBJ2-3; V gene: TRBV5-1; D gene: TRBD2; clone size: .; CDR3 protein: CASSLLISGTDTQYF; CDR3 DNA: TGCGCCAGCAGCTTATTGATTAGCGGGACAGATACGCAGTATTTT
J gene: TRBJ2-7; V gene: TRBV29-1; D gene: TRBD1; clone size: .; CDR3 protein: CSVVQGIFYEQYF; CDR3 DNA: TGCAGCGTAGTACAGGGGATCTTTTACGAGCAGTACTTC
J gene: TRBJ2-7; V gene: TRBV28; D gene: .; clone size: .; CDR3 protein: CASSWTYKQYF; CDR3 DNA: TGTGCCAGCAGTTGGACTTACAAGCAGTACTTC
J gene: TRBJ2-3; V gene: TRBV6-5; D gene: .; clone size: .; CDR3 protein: CASNWRGPSDTQYF; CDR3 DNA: TGTGCCAGCAACTGGAGGGGGCCGTCAGATACACAGTATTTT
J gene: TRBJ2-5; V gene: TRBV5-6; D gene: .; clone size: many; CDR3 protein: CASSLGANQETQYF; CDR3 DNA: TGTGCCAGCAGCTTGGGTGCGAACCAAGAGACCCAGTACTTC
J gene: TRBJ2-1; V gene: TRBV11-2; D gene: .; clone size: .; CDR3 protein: CARSLEGGGNNEQFF; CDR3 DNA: TGTGCCAGAAGCCTAGAAGGGGGTGGGAACAATGAGCAGTTCTTC
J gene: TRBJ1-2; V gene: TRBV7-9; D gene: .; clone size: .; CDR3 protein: CASSTNSYDYTF; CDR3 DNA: TGTGCCAGCAGCACCAACAGCTATGACTACACCTTC
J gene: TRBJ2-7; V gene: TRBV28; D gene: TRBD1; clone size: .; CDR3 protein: CASSLILGQGTFSCEQYF; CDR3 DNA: TGTGCCAGCAGTTTAATATTGGGACAGGGGACCTTCTCGTGCGAGCAGTACTTC
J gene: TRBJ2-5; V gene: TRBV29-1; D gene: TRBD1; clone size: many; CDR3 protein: CSASRQGTLGETQYF; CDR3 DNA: TGCAGCGCCTCGCGACAGGGCACCCTTGGTGAGACCCAGTACTTC
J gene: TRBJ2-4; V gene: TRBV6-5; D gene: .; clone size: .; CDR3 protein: CASSGLAVNIQYF; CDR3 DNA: TGTGCCAGCAGTGGGCTAGCCGTAAACATTCAGTACTTC
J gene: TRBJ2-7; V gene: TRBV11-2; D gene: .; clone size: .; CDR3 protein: CANTIGRTATYEQYF; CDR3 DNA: TGTGCCAACACCATCGGACGGACCGCTACATACGAGCAGTATTTC
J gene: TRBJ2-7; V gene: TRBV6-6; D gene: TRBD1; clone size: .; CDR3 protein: CAISYGTEGYEQYF; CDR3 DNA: TGTGCCATCAGTTACGGGACAGAGGGGTACGAGCAGTACTTT
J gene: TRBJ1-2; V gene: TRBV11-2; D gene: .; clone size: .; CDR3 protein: CASSLVGSGHGYTF; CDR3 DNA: TGTGCCAGCAGCTTAGTGGGCTCAGGCCATGGCTACACCTTC
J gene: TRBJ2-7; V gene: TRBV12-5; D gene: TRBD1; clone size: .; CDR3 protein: CDSGSTGGSYKQYF; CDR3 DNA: TGTGATAGTGGTTCGACAGGGGGCTCTTACAAGCAGTACTTC